This T cell receptor beta chain stems from a study of blood T cell repertoires in COVID-19. Study background: Sources were T cells, B-cell-depleted T cells, or PBMCs; the material itself was cDNA or gDNA.

With V trimmed by 4 bases and J by 6 bases, 9 bases remained unmatched. The CDR3 is 15 amino acids. Per germline, CDR1 MDHEN and CDR2 SYDVKM. Method: immunoSEQ multiplex PCR; TCRdb's copy keeps in-frame clones and lacks some. Among approximately 90,000 clones, roughly 87% were seen once, and the ten largest hold over 7%. The sample comprised peripheral blood. This TCR was sampled from a man aged 50 to 59 with acute or convalescent COVID-19. The chain combines TRBV28 with TRBJ1-5; the match to TRBD1 covers 7 bases. CDR3 residues: CASSSQTGKRQPQHF. The CDR3 DNA reads TGTGCCAGCAGTTCCCAGACAGGGAAGCGTCAGCCCCAGCATTTT. The entire variable domain, with the rest obtained from reference TRBV28 and TRBJ1-5, is as follows: DVKVTQSSRYLVKRTGEKVFLECVQDMDHENMFWYRQDPGLGLRLIYFSYDVKMKEKGDIPEGYSVSREKKERFSLILESASTNQTSMYLCASSSQTGKRQPQHFGDGTRLSIL.